Here is one TCR beta chain with its context. CDR1 SGHVS and CDR2 FNYEAQ come from the germline V gene. This CDR3 spans 15 amino acids. Trimming at V came to 2 bases and at J to 3 bases, leaving 7 bases not matched to a gene. The sample originates from a study of T cell responses to AZD1222 COVID-19 vaccine. The data were produced by immunoSEQ multiplex PCR, yet TCRdb's version contains in-frame clones alone and is incomplete. Of around 110,000 clones listed, roughly 88% are singletons. Sequenced material: peripheral blood, taken 28 days after the second AZD1222 dose. V is TRBV7-6 and J is TRBJ2-7; 7 positions agree with TRBD1. The receptor comes from an adult who received the AZD1222 COVID-19 vaccine. The CDR3 nucleotides read TGTGCCAGCAGCTTAAGCCCGGGGACAGACTACGAGCAGTACTTC. This sequence encodes CASSLSPGTDYEQYF. Full variable domain (missing parts from reference TRBV7-6 and TRBJ2-7): GAGVSQSPRYKVTKRGQDVALRCDPISGHVSLYWYRQALGQGPEFLTYFNYEAQQDKSGLPNDRFSAERPEGSISTLTIQRTEQRDSAMYRCASSLSPGTDYEQYFGPGTRLTVT.